A single sample gave rise to the 27 T cell receptor beta chains below, sequenced in a study of T cell responses to AZD1222 COVID-19 vaccine. Some clones are missing from TCRdb's copy, which holds only in-frame ones; the method was immunoSEQ multiplex PCR. The sample consists of some 150,000 clones, approximately 88% of them appearing once. The sequencing used peripheral blood, collected on day 0 of AZD1222 vaccination. Receptor source: an adult in good health.

This clone was detected once. The rearrangement joins TRBV6-5 to TRBJ1-2; D unresolved. The V and J ends lost 6 bases and 2 bases respectively, with 10 bases between them. Germline V gene data show CDR1 as MNHEY and CDR2 as SVGAGI. The CDR3 spans 13 residues. The chain's CDR3 is CASSPDQNYGYTF. In nucleotides, the CDR3 is TGTGCCAGCAGCCCAGACCAAAACTATGGCTACACCTTC.

The chain has TRBV5-1 and TRBJ1-1; D is uncertain. The CDR3 is 13 residues long. Per germline, CDR1 SGHRS and CDR2 YFSETQ. The ends were cut back, 0 bases at V and 5 bases at J, with 8 bases in the middle. CDR3 sequence: CASSLDERTEAFF. The CDR3 DNA is TGCGCCAGCAGCTTGGATGAGCGGACTGAAGCTTTCTTT.

V and J are TRBV11-3 and TRBJ2-7, with D perhaps matching TRBD1 or TRBD2 (5 bases each). This CDR3 spans 13 amino acids. Germline CDR1 SGHNT, CDR2 YENEEA. Trimming removed 5 bases at V and 7 bases at J, with 15 bases between. CDR3 sequence reads: CASSRGPGWEQYF. The DNA of the CDR3 is TGTGCCAGCAGCAGGGGACCTGGCTGGGAGCAGTACTTC.

The count of this clone is one. CDR3 nucleotides: TGTGCCAGTAGTATAGGGGTCAGAGGACGAAATCAGCCCCAGCATTTT. Amino acid sequence: CASSIGVRGRNQPQHF. This chain uses TRBV19 with TRBJ1-5; D is uncertain. The CDR3 runs 16 residues. Germline-derived CDR1 and CDR2 are LNHDA and SQIVND (reference sequence). Between the trimmed V and J ends, which lost 1 base and 4 bases, there was a span of 14 bases.

The genes are TRBV30 and TRBJ2-3; the D gene is possibly TRBD2 (6 bases). V lost 3 bases to trimming and J lost 2 bases, with 9 bases between them. The CDR3 extends over 13 amino acids. CDR1 is GTSNPN, CDR2 SVGIG, per germline (reference sequence). The CDR3 nucleotides read TGTGCCTGGAGCGGACTACTCACAGATACGCAGTATTTT. As protein: CAWSGLLTDTQYF.

The V call is TRBV28, the J call TRBJ1-1; 10 bases are a match to TRBD1. The germline V gene encodes CDR1 MDHEN and CDR2 SYDVKM. V shed 5 bases, J shed 12 bases, and the junction held 6 bases outside the gene matches. The CDR3 extends over 12 amino acids. The DNA for the CDR3 is TGTGCCAGCAGTCCGACAGGGGGCGCGTCTTTCTTT. It codes for CASSPTGGASFF. The whole variable domain, filled in from reference TRBV28 and TRBJ1-1, reads DVKVTQSSRYLVKRTGEKVFLECVQDMDHENMFWYRQDPGLGLRLIYFSYDVKMKEKGDIPEGYSVSREKKERFSLILESASTNQTSMYLCASSPTGGASFFGQGTRLTVV.

V gene TRBV27 combines with J gene TRBJ1-2; D remains unclear. Germline lookup yields CDR1 MNHEY and CDR2 SMNVEV (reference sequence). V lost 10 bases to trimming and J lost 5 bases, with 14 bases between them. The CDR3 covers 12 residues. The CDR3 loop is CATKSMSYGYTF. The DNA for the CDR3 is TGTGCCACCAAATCGATGTCTTATGGCTACACCTTC.

The chain joins TRBV7-2 to TRBJ2-1; the match to TRBD1 covers 7 bases. J gave up 4 bases and V 1 base, and 4 bases lay outside the gene matches. The CDR3 extends over 15 amino acids. Germline CDR1 SGHTA, CDR2 FQGNSA. In DNA form, the CDR3 reads TGTGCCAGCAGCTTAGAGGGGGCTGGGTACAATGAGCAGTTCTTC. It translates to CASSLEGAGYNEQFF.

The chain joins TRBV28 to TRBJ2-2; D is possibly TRBD1 or TRBD2 (6 bases each). With 10 bases removed from V and 5 bases from J, the gap between germline ends came to 17 bases. The CDR3 runs 14 residues. Germline CDR1 is MDHEN and CDR2 is SYDVKM. The chain's CDR3 is CATRRGGGTGELFF. The CDR3 coding sequence is TGTGCCACCAGACGAGGAGGGGGAACCGGGGAGCTGTTTTTT.

The chain links TRBV5-8 to TRBJ2-2; TRBD2 aligns across 7 bases. The ends lost 5 bases at V and 3 bases at J; junction bases unmatched: 7. The CDR3 has 15 residues. Germline CDR1 SGHTS, CDR2 YDEGEE. The CDR3 coding sequence is TGTGCCAGCAGACCTGGGAGGGGCTACACCGGGGAGCTGTTTTTT. Its translation: CASRPGRGYTGELFF.

The chain links TRBV7-2 to TRBJ1-3; D is uncertain. CDR3 size: 15 residues. CDR1 is SGHTA and CDR2 is FQGNSA in the germline V gene. V was shortened by 1 base and J by 0 bases, with 7 bases between the two germline ends. The CDR3 bases are TGTGCCAGCAGCTTAGAAGGTTACTCTGGAAACACCATATATTTT. Residues: CASSLEGYSGNTIYF. The whole variable domain, remainder taken from reference TRBV7-2 and TRBJ1-3, is GAGVSQSPSNKVTEKGKDVELRCDPISGHTALYWYRQSLGQGLEFLIYFQGNSAPDKSGLPSDRFSAERTGGSVSTLTIQRTQQEDSAVYLCASSLEGYSGNTIYFGEGSWLTVV.

The chain combines TRBV4-2 with TRBJ2-5; 9 bases line up with TRBD2. Germline V gives CDR1 LGHNA, CDR2 YNFKEQ. The V and J ends lost 0 bases and 2 bases, in that order; junction bases with no gene match: 4. The CDR3 runs 16 residues. The DNA of the CDR3 is TGTGCCAGCAGCCAAGATAAAGCGGGGGGACAAGAGACCCAGTACTTC. Translation: CASSQDKAGGQETQYF.

The chain employs TRBV30 and TRBJ1-2, with D possibly TRBD1 on 5 matching bases. This CDR3 has 14 residues. Germline V CDR1 and CDR2: GTSNPN, SVGIG (reference sequence). V was trimmed by 2 bases and J by 14 bases, leaving 24 bases between them. CDR3 DNA sequence: TGTGCCTGGAGTCTCACCCACGCTTCCGGGACTCCAACCTTC. Its translation: CAWSLTHASGTPTF.

In its sample, this clone was seen once. This sequence joins TRBV27 and TRBJ1-2; 8 positions agree with TRBD1. CDR1 is MNHEY, CDR2 SMNVEV, per germline (reference sequence). The V gene end was trimmed by 4 bases and the J gene end by 4 bases; junction bases not matched to a gene: 11. The CDR3 contains 16 residues. Here the CDR3 reads CASSSSQGALGYGYTF. The DNA of the CDR3 is TGTGCCAGCAGTTCCAGCCAGGGGGCTTTAGGCTATGGCTACACCTTC.

The chain links TRBV28 to TRBJ1-6, with a tentative D call TRBD1 (5 bases). This CDR3 has 19 residues. CDR1 MDHEN and CDR2 SYDVKM come from the germline V gene. V was trimmed by 5 bases and J by 1 base, leaving 21 bases between them. CDR3 sequence: CASSAIRSGGGSYNSPLHF. In DNA form, the CDR3 reads TGTGCCAGCAGTGCCATCCGATCCGGCGGGGGGTCCTATAATTCACCCCTCCACTTT.

The chain employs TRBV10-3 and TRBJ1-5; no definite D call. The V gene lost 5 bases and the J gene lost 4 bases, with 12 bases spanning the gap. Germline V CDR1 and CDR2: ENHRY, SYGVKD. The CDR3 length is 14 residues. CDR3 DNA: TGTGCCATCAGTAAAAGTCTGAATAATCAGCCCCAGCATTTT. This codes for CAISKSLNNQPQHF.

The J gene is TRBJ2-7, the V gene TRBV11-2, with 7 bases aligning to TRBD2. The CDR3 consists of 14 residues. Trimming took 6 bases from V and 0 from J; bases not matched to a gene: 5. CDR1 is SGHAT, CDR2 FQNNGV, per germline. The CDR3, as DNA: TGTGCCAGCAGGCTTAGCGGGCACTCCTACGAGCAGTACTTC. Translating it yields CASRLSGHSYEQYF.

In its sample, this clone was seen once. The chain joins TRBV25-1 to TRBJ2-1; the D gene is possibly TRBD2 (5 bases). Trimming removed 2 bases at V and 0 bases at J, with 14 bases between. Per germline, CDR1 MGHDK and CDR2 SYGVNS. The CDR3 is made up of 17 amino acids. CDR3 sequence reads: CASSEMHRGSSYNEQFF. CDR3 sequence (DNA): TGTGCCAGCAGTGAAATGCACCGGGGTAGCTCCTACAATGAGCAGTTCTTC.

The chain combines TRBV5-1 with TRBJ2-1, with TRBD1 matching over 7 bases. Unmatched junction bases numbered 12, after V lost 4 bases and J lost 8 bases. In germline, CDR1 is SGHRS, CDR2 YFSETQ. The CDR3 runs to 15 residues. CDR3 sequence: CASSPGTARGDEQFF. The CDR3 DNA is TGCGCCAGCAGCCCGGGGACAGCTAGAGGCGATGAGCAGTTCTTC.

Notes on this clone: The DNA is omitted, as the CDR3 cannot be located on it reliably, and the CDR3 follows TCRdb's listing. The chain is built from TRBV28 and TRBJ1-1; the DNA was not used to check the table's D call, TRBD1. 14 amino acids form the CDR3, both terminal residues included. Germline lookup yields CDR1 MDHEN and CDR2 SYDVKM. CDR3 amino acids: CASSLWAPGTGTFF.

This chain joins TRBV27 and TRBJ1-5; D ambiguous. Germline V CDR1 and CDR2: MNHEY, SMNVEV (reference sequence). V was clipped by 3 bases and J by 1 base, with 10 bases between them. This CDR3 contains 15 residues. The CDR3 region has the DNA TGTGCCAGCAGTTTCTCGGCCAGAAGCAATCAGCCCCAGCATTTT. It codes for CASSFSARSNQPQHF.

V gene TRBV28 combines with J gene TRBJ1-2; 8 positions match TRBD1. CDR1 MDHEN and CDR2 SYDVKM come from the germline V gene. The CDR3 sequence is 14 residues long. The V gene end was trimmed by 4 bases and the J gene end by 8 bases; junction bases not matched to a gene: 9. Here the CDR3 reads CASSSWGQVEGYTF. CDR3 in DNA: TGTGCCAGCAGTTCCTGGGGACAGGTAGAAGGCTACACCTTC.

This sequence joins TRBV3-1 (or the pseudogene TRBV3-2) and TRBJ1-5; D unresolved. Trimming removed 4 bases at V and 1 base at J, with 11 bases between. CDR1 and CDR2 (germline): LGHDT, YNNKEL (reference sequence). CDR3 length: 15 residues. The CDR3 loop reads CASSPDVRSNQPQHF. In DNA, the CDR3 is TGTGCCAGCAGCCCAGACGTTCGGAGCAATCAGCCCCAGCATTTT.

This sequence joins TRBV28 and TRBJ2-7; D remains ambiguous. The CDR3 totals 13 residues. Germline V gene sequence: CDR1 MDHEN, CDR2 SYDVKM. Trimming removed 4 bases from V and 0 bases from J, with 7 bases in between. Written as DNA, the CDR3 is TGTGCCAGCAGTTATGGCAACTCCTACGAGCAGTACTTC. Encoded protein: CASSYGNSYEQYF.

J is TRBJ1-1 and V is TRBV19; D is possibly TRBD1 (6 bases). V gave up 5 bases and J gave up 0 bases, with 19 bases separating them. Germline V gene data show CDR1 as LNHDA and CDR2 as SQIVND (reference sequence). CDR3 length: 17 residues. The CDR3 bases are TGTGCCAGTAGTTCCACCAGGGGCAGGATGGTGAACACTGAAGCTTTCTTT. It translates to CASSSTRGRMVNTEAFF.

The chain joins TRBV10-3 to TRBJ2-1, with 11 bases lining up with TRBD2. J lost 4 bases, V lost 8 bases, and 4 bases had no gene match. The CDR3 spans 14 residues. Germline CDR1 is ENHRY and CDR2 is SYGVKD. The CDR3 DNA is TGTGCCATCGGAACTAGCGGGGGATACAATGAGCAGTTCTTC. This codes for CAIGTSGGYNEQFF.

The rearrangement uses TRBV9 and TRBJ1-4; D uncertain. V lost 4 bases and J lost 4, with 11 bases in between. CDR1 SGDLS and CDR2 YYNGEE come from the germline V gene. The CDR3 extends over 14 amino acids. CDR3 coding DNA: TGTGCCAGCAGCCCCTCCCTCCTTAATGAAAAACTGTTTTTT. It translates to CASSPSLLNEKLFF.